The 11 T cell receptor beta chains reported below all come from one sample, sequenced in a study of blood T cell repertoires in COVID-19. Here immunoSEQ multiplex PCR was the method, and the copy in TCRdb shows in-frame clones only, minus some. Of just over 300,000 clones in the sample, approximately 89% are singletons; the top ten hold approximately 8.8%. The sequenced sample consisted of PBMCs or T cells enriched from blood (not recorded which). All receptors derive from a woman in her thirties or forties who had recovered from COVID-19.

This CDR3 is CSALTAYGYTF. The CDR3 nucleotides read TGCAGTGCCTTGACAGCCTATGGCTACACCTTC. J is TRBJ1-2 and V is TRBV20-1; a weak D match, TRBD1 (5 bases). Germline V gene sequence: CDR1 DFQATT, CDR2 SNEGSKA (reference sequence). CDR3 length: 11 amino acids. Trimming took 6 bases from V and 4 from J, leaving 9 bases between them.

The rearrangement joins TRBV27 to TRBJ2-7; 10 bases align to TRBD1. The V gene's germline CDR1 is MNHEY and CDR2 SMNVEV (reference sequence). The length of the CDR3 is 15 residues. Trimming cost V 5 bases and J 4 bases; bases outside gene matches: 8. DNA for the CDR3: TGTGCCAGCAGTCGGCGACAGGGGGCGTTGTACGAGCAGTACTTC. This translates into CASSRRQGALYEQYF.

The sample holds a few counts of this clone. The chain carries TRBV7-9 and TRBJ2-7, with 13 bases identical to TRBD2. V trimming: 4 bases; J trimming: 6 bases; junction bases outside the gene matches: 9. Per germline, CDR1 SEHNR and CDR2 FQNEAQ (reference sequence). The CDR3 spans 16 residues. The chain's CDR3 is CASSWTSGSDDTEQYF. CDR3 bases: TGTGCCAGCAGCTGGACTAGCGGGAGTGACGATACCGAGCAGTACTTC.

This chain joins TRBV13 and TRBJ2-3, with TRBD1 as a possible D gene (6 bases). This CDR3 has 14 amino acids. The V gene lost 4 bases and the J gene lost 4 bases, with 12 bases spanning the gap. Germline V gene data show CDR1 as PRHDT and CDR2 as FYEKMQ (reference sequence). In DNA, the CDR3 is TGTGCCAGCAGCTCCCGAGGGGGAGCAGATACGCAGTATTTT. This sequence encodes CASSSRGGADTQYF.

The rearrangement uses TRBV5-4 and TRBJ2-5; 7 nucleotides line up with TRBD2. Germline V lookup: CDR1 SGHNT, CDR2 YYREEE (reference sequence). Trimming at V came to 4 bases and at J to 5 bases, leaving 11 bases not matched to a gene. The CDR3 covers 15 residues. The CDR3 coding sequence is TGTGCCAGCAGCCCCGGGACTACGGAATCGGAGACCCAGTACTTC. It yields the protein CASSPGTTESETQYF.

This chain links TRBV28 with TRBJ2-4; weak D call: TRBD2 (6 bases). Trimming took off 6 bases at V and 6 bases at J, with 15 bases between the two ends. CDR3 length: 14 amino acids. From germline, CDR1 is MDHEN and CDR2 SYDVKM. The CDR3 sequence is CASSQNRELNIQYF. The CDR3 bases are TGTGCCAGCAGCCAAAACCGGGAGCTAAACATTCAGTACTTC. Together with reference TRBV28 and TRBJ2-4, the CDR3 gives the full variable domain: DVKVTQSSRYLVKRTGEKVFLECVQDMDHENMFWYRQDPGLGLRLIYFSYDVKMKEKGDIPEGYSVSREKKERFSLILESASTNQTSMYLCASSQNRELNIQYFGAGTRLSVL.

The chain employs TRBV5-4 and TRBJ2-7; 10 nucleotides line up with TRBD2. In germline, CDR1 is SGHNT, CDR2 YYREEE (reference sequence). The V and J ends lost 1 base and 1 base, in that order; junction bases with no gene match: 2. CDR3 size: 15 residues. CDR3 sequence reads: CASSLSGRGSYEQYF. The CDR3 DNA sequence: TGTGCCAGCAGCTTGAGCGGGAGGGGTTCCTACGAGCAGTACTTC.

This chain joins TRBV5-4 and TRBJ2-3; 8 bases align to TRBD2. CDR1 SGHNT and CDR2 YYREEE come from the germline V gene (reference sequence). CDR3 length: 15 residues. Trimming removed 4 bases from V and 3 bases from J; junction bases left unmatched: 7. This CDR3 reads CASSPLGGRTDTQYF. CDR3 nucleotide sequence: TGTGCCAGCAGCCCGTTGGGCGGGAGGACAGATACGCAGTATTTT.

The V and J genes are TRBV6-5 and TRBJ2-1, with 12 bases that match TRBD2. The CDR3 loop spans 15 amino acids. V lost 6 bases to trimming and J lost 0 bases; unmatched junction nucleotides: 0. Germline V CDR1 and CDR2: MNHEY, SVGAGI. For the CDR3, the DNA is TGTGCCAGCAGGACTAGCGGGAGCTCCTACAATGAGCAGTTCTTC. As protein: CASRTSGSSYNEQFF.

The V and J genes are TRBV5-4 and TRBJ2-3, with D perhaps matching TRBD2 (6 bases). The CDR3 has 16 amino acids. The V gene lost 4 bases and the J gene lost 2 bases, with 17 bases spanning the gap. From germline, CDR1 is SGHNT and CDR2 YYREEE (reference sequence). CDR3 bases: TGTGCCAGCAGCGGTGGAAGGACTATAAACACAGATACGCAGTATTTT. As protein: CASSGGRTINTDTQYF.

V gene TRBV27 combines with J gene TRBJ1-6; TRBD1 is a possible D gene (6 bases). The V gene lost 8 bases and the J gene lost 8 bases, with 13 bases spanning the gap. This CDR3 comprises 13 residues. Germline CDR1 is MNHEY and CDR2 is SMNVEV (reference sequence). The CDR3 protein is CASRGAADSPLHF. The CDR3 nucleotides read TGTGCCAGCCGGGGGGCTGCTGATTCACCCCTCCACTTT.